This T cell receptor (beta chain) is drawn from a study of blood T cell repertoires in COVID-19. J gave up 8 bases and V 3 bases, and 8 bases lay outside the gene matches. CDR1 is SGHNT, CDR2 YYREEE, per germline (reference sequence). CDR3 length equals 14 residues. Data came from immunoSEQ multiplex PCR; TCRdb stores just in-frame clones and leaves some out. The data hold about 140,000 clones, with about 86% observed a single time. Specimen: peripheral blood. The chain is built from TRBV5-4 and TRBJ1-2; 9 nucleotides agree with TRBD1. The clonotype was recovered from a woman aged 40 to 50 with acute or convalescent COVID-19. CDR3 sequence: CASSWKGQGQGYTF. The CDR3 region has the DNA TGTGCCAGCAGCTGGAAGGGACAGGGCCAAGGCTACACCTTC.